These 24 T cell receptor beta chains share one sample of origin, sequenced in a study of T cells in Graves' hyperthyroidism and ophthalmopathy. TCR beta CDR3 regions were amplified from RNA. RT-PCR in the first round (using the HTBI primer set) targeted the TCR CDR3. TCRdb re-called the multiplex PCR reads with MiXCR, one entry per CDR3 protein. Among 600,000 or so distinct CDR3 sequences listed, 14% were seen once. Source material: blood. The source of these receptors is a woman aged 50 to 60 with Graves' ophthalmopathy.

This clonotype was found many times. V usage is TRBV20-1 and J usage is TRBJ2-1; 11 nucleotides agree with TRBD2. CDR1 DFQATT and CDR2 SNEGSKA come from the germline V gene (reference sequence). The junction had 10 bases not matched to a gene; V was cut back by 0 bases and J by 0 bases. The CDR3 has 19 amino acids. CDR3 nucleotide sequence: TGCAGTGCTAGAGACCCAATGGGACTAGCGGCTAGCTCCTACAATGAGCAGTTCTTC. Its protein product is CSARDPMGLAASSYNEQFF.

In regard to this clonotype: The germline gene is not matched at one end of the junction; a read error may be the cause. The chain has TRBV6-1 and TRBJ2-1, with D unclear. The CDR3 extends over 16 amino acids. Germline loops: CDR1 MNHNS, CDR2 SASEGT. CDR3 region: CASSPDTGPSYNGQFF. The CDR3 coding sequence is TGTGCCAGCAGTCCCGACACGGGTCCCTCCTACAATGGGCAGTTCTTC.

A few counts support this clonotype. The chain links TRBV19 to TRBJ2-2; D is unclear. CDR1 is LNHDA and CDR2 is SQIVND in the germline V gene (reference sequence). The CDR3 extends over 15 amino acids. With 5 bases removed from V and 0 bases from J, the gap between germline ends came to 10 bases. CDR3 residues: CASSVHTANTGELFF. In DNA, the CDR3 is TGTGCCAGTAGTGTGCACACCGCGAACACCGGGGAGCTGTTTTTT.

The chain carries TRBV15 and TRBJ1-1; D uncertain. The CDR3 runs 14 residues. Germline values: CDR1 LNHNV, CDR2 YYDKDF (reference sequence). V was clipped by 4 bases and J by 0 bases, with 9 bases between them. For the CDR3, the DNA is TGTGCCACCAGCAACAACCGCCTGAACACTGAAGCTTTCTTT. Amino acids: CATSNNRLNTEAFF.

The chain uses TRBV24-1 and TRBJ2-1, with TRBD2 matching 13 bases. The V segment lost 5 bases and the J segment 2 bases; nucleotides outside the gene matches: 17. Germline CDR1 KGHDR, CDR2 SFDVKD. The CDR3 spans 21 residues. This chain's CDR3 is CATSGTSVGLAGRSTYNEQFF. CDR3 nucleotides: TGTGCCACCAGTGGTACTTCCGTGGGACTAGCGGGAAGAAGTACCTACAATGAGCAGTTCTTC.

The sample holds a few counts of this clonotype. The CDR3 region is CAISEGRAPNQPQHF. The CDR3 nucleotides read TGTGCCATCAGTGAGGGCAGGGCTCCAAATCAGCCCCAGCATTTT. The rearrangement joins TRBV10-3 to TRBJ1-5, with D perhaps TRBD1 (5 bases). The ends were cut back, 2 bases at V and 4 bases at J, with 12 bases in the middle. Per germline, CDR1 ENHRY and CDR2 SYGVKD. The CDR3 runs 15 residues.

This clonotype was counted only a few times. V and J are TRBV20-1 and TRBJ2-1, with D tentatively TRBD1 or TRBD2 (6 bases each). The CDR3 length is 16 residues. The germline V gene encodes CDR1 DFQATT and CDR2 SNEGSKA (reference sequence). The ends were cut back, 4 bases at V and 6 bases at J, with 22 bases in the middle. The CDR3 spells CSAIGGRRRRSNEQFF. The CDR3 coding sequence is TGCAGTGCTATCGGGGGCAGGAGACGGCGATCCAATGAGCAGTTCTTC.

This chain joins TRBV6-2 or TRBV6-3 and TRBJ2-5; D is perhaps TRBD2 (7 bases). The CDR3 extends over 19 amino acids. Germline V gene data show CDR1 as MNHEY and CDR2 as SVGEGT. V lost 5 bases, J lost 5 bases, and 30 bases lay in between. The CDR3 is CASSHPRSGAGDPRETQYF. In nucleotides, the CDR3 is TGTGCCAGCAGTCACCCCCGGAGCGGGGCAGGGGACCCCCGGGAGACCCAGTACTTC.

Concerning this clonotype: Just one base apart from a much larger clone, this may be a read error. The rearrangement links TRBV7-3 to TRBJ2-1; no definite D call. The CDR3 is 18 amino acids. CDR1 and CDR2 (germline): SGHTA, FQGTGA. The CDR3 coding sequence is TGTGCCTGCAGCAGAGGAGTTTATTCGAAAGGCTCCTACAATGAGCAGTTCTTC. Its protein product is CACSRGVYSKGSYNEQFF.

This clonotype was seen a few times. The chain's CDR3 is CASSFGLAGGPSYEQYF. Here the CDR3 DNA reads TGCGCCAGCAGCTTCGGACTAGCGGGAGGGCCTTCCTACGAGCAGTACTTC. The chain couples TRBV5-1 to TRBJ2-7; 15 nucleotides match TRBD2. The CDR3 runs to 17 residues. Trimming removed 2 bases from V and 1 base from J; junction bases left unmatched: 4. Germline V gene data show CDR1 as SGHRS and CDR2 as YFSETQ.

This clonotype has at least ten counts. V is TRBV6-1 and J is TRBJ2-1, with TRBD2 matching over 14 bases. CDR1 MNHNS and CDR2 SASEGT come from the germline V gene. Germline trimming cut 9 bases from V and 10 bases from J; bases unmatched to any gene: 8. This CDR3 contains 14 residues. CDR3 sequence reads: CASRLAGGGGEQFF. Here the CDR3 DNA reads TGTGCCAGTAGACTAGCGGGAGGGGGGGGCGAGCAGTTCTTC.

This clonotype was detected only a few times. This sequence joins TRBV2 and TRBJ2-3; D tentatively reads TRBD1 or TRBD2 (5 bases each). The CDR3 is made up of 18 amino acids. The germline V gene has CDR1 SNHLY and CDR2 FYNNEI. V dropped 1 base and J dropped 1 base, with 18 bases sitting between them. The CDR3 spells CASSEVSGWDERTDTQYF. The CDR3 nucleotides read TGTGCCAGCAGTGAAGTATCGGGATGGGACGAGCGCACAGATACGCAGTATTTT.

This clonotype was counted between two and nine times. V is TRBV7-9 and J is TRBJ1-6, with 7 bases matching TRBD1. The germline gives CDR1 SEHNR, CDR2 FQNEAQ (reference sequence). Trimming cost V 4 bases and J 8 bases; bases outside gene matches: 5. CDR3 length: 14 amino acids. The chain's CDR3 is CASSYRGRDSPLHF. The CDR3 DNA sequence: TGTGCCAGCAGCTACAGGGGTCGGGATTCACCCCTCCACTTT.

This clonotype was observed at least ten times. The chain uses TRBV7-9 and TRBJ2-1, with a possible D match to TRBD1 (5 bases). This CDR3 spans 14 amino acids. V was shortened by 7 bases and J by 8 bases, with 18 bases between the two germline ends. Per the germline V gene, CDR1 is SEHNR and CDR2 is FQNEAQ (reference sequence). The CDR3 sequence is CASTESGQFHEQFF. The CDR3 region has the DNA TGTGCCAGCACCGAATCAGGGCAGTTCCATGAGCAGTTCTTC.

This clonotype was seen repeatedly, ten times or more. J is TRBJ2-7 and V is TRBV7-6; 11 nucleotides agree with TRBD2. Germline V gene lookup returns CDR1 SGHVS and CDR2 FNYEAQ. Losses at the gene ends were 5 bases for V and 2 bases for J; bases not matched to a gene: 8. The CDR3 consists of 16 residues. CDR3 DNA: TGTGCCAGCAGCGTAACTAGCGGGAGCGGTGCCTACGAGCAGTACTTC. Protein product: CASSVTSGSGAYEQYF.

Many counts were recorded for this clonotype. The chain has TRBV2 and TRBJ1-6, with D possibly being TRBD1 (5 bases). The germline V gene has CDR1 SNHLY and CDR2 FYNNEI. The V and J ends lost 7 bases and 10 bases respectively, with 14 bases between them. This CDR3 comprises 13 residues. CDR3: CASKWQGRSPLHF. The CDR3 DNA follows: TGTGCCAGCAAGTGGCAGGGCAGATCACCCCTCCACTTT.

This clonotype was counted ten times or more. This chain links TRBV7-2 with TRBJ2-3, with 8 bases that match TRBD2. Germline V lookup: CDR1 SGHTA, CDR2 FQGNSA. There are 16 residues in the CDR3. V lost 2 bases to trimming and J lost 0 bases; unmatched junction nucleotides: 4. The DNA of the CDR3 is TGTGCCAGCAGCTTAAGGAGCGGGGGTAGCACAGATACGCAGTATTTT. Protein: CASSLRSGGSTDTQYF.

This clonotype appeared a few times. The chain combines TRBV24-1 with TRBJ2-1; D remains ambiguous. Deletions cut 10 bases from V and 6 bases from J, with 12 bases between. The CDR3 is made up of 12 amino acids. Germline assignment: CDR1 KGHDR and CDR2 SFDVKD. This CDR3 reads CATGSKGNEQFF. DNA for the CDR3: TGTGCCACTGGGTCAAAGGGCAATGAGCAGTTCTTC.

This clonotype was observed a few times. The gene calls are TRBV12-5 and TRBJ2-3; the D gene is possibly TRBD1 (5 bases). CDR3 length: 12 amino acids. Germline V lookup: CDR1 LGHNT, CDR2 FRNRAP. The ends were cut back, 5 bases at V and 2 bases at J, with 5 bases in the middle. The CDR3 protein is CASGGATDTQYF. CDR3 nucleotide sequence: TGTGCTAGTGGTGGGGCCACAGATACGCAGTATTTT.

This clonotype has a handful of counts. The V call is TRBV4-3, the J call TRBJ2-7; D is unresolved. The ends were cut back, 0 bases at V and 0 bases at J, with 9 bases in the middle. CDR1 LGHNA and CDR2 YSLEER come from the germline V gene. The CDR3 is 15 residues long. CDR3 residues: CASSQDPTPSYEQYF. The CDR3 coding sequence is TGCGCCAGCAGCCAAGATCCGACACCCTCCTACGAGCAGTACTTC.

CDR3 region: CASMGTGHPEAFF. For the CDR3, the DNA is TGTGCCAGCATGGGGACAGGGCACCCTGAAGCTTTCTTT. J is TRBJ1-1 and V is TRBV6-1; 9 bases agree with TRBD1. Germline-derived CDR1 and CDR2 are MNHNS and SASEGT. The CDR3 length is 13 residues. J was trimmed by 6 bases and V by 7 bases; bases with no gene match: 6.

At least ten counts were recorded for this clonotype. This chain's CDR3 is CAWSVGTTYEQYF. The CDR3 DNA reads as TGTGCCTGGAGTGTAGGGACGACCTACGAGCAGTACTTC. The chain carries TRBV30 and TRBJ2-7; perhaps D is TRBD1 or TRBD2 (5 bases each). Trimming left V 0 bases short and J 2 bases short, with 8 bases between. Germline CDR1 reads GTSNPN; CDR2 reads SVGIG (reference sequence). This CDR3 region has 13 residues. Full variable domain (rest looked up from reference TRBV30 and TRBJ2-7): SQTIHQWPATLVQPVGSPLSLECTVEGTSNPNLYWYRQAAGRGLQLLFYSVGIGQISSEVPQNLSASRPQDRQFILSSKKLLLSDSGFYLCAWSVGTTYEQYFGPGTRLTVT.

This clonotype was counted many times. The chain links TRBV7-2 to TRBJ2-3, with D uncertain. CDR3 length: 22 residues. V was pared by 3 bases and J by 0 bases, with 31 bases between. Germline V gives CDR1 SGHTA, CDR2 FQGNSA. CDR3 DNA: TGTGCCAGCAGCTTGCCACTCGACGAAGTTTTATTTGGTCCATCTAGCACAGATACGCAGTATTTT. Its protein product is CASSLPLDEVLFGPSSTDTQYF.

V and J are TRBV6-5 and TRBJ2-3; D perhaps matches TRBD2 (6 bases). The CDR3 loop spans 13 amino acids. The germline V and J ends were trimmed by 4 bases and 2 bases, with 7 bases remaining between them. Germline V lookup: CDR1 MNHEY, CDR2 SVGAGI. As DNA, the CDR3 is TGTGCCAGCAGTTCGGGGGACACAGATACGCAGTATTTT. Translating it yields CASSSGDTDTQYF.